This is a list of T cell receptor beta chains from one sample in a study of shared clonotypes between healthy human individuals. The assay was immunoSEQ multiplex PCR, and TCRdb's table has in-frame clones only and misses some. The sample gives fewer than 850,000 clones, 96% of which show up once; under 0.25% is in the top ten. Sequenced input: naive CD8+ T cells sorted from blood. The receptors were sampled from a man aged 25 to 40 in good health. Both conserved end residues are trimmed from each CDR3. The D gene is left open where the match is weak.

j_gene: TRBJ1-1; v_gene: TRBV27; d_gene: TRBD1; CDR3aa: ASRTGVKAF
j_gene: TRBJ2-1; v_gene: TRBV19; d_gene: .; CDR3aa: ASSSRRVFNEQF
j_gene: TRBJ2-3; v_gene: TRBV7-2; d_gene: .; CDR3aa: ASSLNGLPQGTDTQY
j_gene: TRBJ1-1; v_gene: TRBV6-4; d_gene: .; CDR3aa: ASSDSRGSEAF
j_gene: TRBJ1-2; v_gene: TRBV27; d_gene: .; CDR3aa: ASSLSGGLGYGYT
j_gene: TRBJ2-7; v_gene: TRBV28; d_gene: TRBD1; CDR3aa: ASSLRGQTYEQY
j_gene: TRBJ2-2; v_gene: TRBV9; d_gene: .; CDR3aa: ASSVFRGDSLGGELF
j_gene: TRBJ1-5; v_gene: TRBV4-3; d_gene: TRBD1; CDR3aa: ASSQDFLGGEQPQH
j_gene: TRBJ2-5; v_gene: TRBV7-2; d_gene: .; CDR3aa: ASSSFGFSEETQY
j_gene: TRBJ2-1; v_gene: TRBV7-2; d_gene: .; CDR3aa: ASSLQGDSMGYNEQF
j_gene: TRBJ2-5; v_gene: TRBV6-5; d_gene: TRBD1; CDR3aa: ASSYQGDQETQY
j_gene: TRBJ2-7; v_gene: TRBV15; d_gene: TRBD1; CDR3aa: ATSRYRDSGLREQY
j_gene: TRBJ2-7; v_gene: TRBV29-1; d_gene: .; CDR3aa: SVERPGSSYEQY
j_gene: TRBJ2-7; v_gene: TRBV13; d_gene: .; CDR3aa: ASSSRQATYEQY
j_gene: TRBJ2-3; v_gene: TRBV5-1; d_gene: .; CDR3aa: ASSFSTETDTQY
j_gene: TRBJ2-1; v_gene: TRBV29-1; d_gene: TRBD2; CDR3aa: SVLTSGRADEQF